Each of the 21 T cell receptor beta chains below was sequenced from the same sample in a study of blood T cell repertoires in COVID-19. The method was immunoSEQ multiplex PCR; TCRdb's version includes in-frame clones alone and lacks a portion of them. The sample yields 200,000 to 250,000 clones, about 85% seen once. Sequenced sample: peripheral blood. These receptors came from a man in his 70s with acute or convalescent COVID-19.

The chain recombines TRBV5-5 with TRBJ1-4; 8 bases fit TRBD1. CDR3 size: 15 residues. V trimming: 4 bases; J trimming: 6 bases; junction bases outside the gene matches: 8. Per the germline V gene, CDR1 is SGHKS and CDR2 is YYEKEE (reference sequence). The CDR3 nucleotides are TGTGCCAGCAGCCCAGGGGGCGGATTTTATGAAAAACTGTTTTTT. The encoded protein is CASSPGGGFYEKLFF.

The genes are TRBV7-2 and TRBJ2-1; TRBD1 matches at 8 bases. The ends lost 2 bases at V and 8 bases at J; junction bases unmatched: 2. The germline V gene has CDR1 SGHTA and CDR2 FQGNSA. This CDR3 spans 13 amino acids. CDR3 coding DNA: TGTGCCAGCAGCTTAACAGGGGGTCATGAGCAGTTCTTC. Translated: CASSLTGGHEQFF.

The chain carries TRBV5-6 and TRBJ1-5, with D possibly matching TRBD1 (5 bases). With 4 bases removed from V and 0 bases from J, the gap between germline ends came to 17 bases. CDR1 is SGHDT, CDR2 YYEEEE, per germline. The CDR3 has 17 residues. As DNA, the CDR3 is TGTGCCAGCAGCCATTCCTGGGGGGGACCTAGCAATCAGCCCCAGCATTTT. Its protein product is CASSHSWGGPSNQPQHF.

The chain joins TRBV6-4 to TRBJ1-6, with unresolved D. V was trimmed by 3 bases and J by 7 bases, leaving 7 bases between them. This CDR3 has 13 residues. Germline V lookup: CDR1 MRHNA, CDR2 SNTAGT. In DNA form, the CDR3 reads TGTGCCAGCAGTGAGAACAGCAATTCACCCCTCCACTTT. It is translated as CASSENSNSPLHF.

Only a few counts were recorded for this clone. The sample contains more than one DNA sequence encoding this CDR3. V and J are TRBV7-8 and TRBJ1-3, with no clear D. Trimming removed 5 bases at V and 0 bases at J, with 8 bases between. The CDR3 runs to 14 residues. Germline assignment: CDR1 SGHVS and CDR2 FQNEAQ. The CDR3 nucleotides read TGTGCCAGCAGCCCCCGGGGCTCTGGAAACACCATATATTTT. This sequence encodes CASSPRGSGNTIYF.

The chain links TRBV24-1 to TRBJ1-5, with TRBD1 identical over 8 bases. This CDR3 has 15 amino acids. The V segment lost 3 bases and the J segment 6 bases; nucleotides outside the gene matches: 6. Germline V gives CDR1 KGHDR, CDR2 SFDVKD. CDR3: CATSDVGTGPQPQHF. For the CDR3, the DNA is TGTGCCACCAGTGATGTTGGGACAGGTCCTCAGCCCCAGCATTTT.

This clone was counted a single time. DNA for the CDR3: TGCGCCAGCAGCTTGATGACAGCCGAAGAGACCCAGTACTTC. As protein: CASSLMTAEETQYF. The rearrangement links TRBV5-1 to TRBJ2-5, with a possible D match to TRBD1 (5 bases). The CDR3 has 14 amino acids. CDR1 SGHRS and CDR2 YFSETQ come from the germline V gene. V was cut by 1 base and J by 3 bases, with 10 bases left in between. The variable domain in full, completed from reference TRBV5-1 and TRBJ2-5, reads KAGVTQTPRYLIKTRGQQVTLSCSPISGHRSVSWYQQTPGQGLQFLFEYFSETQRNKGNFPGRFSGRQFSNSRSEMNVSTLELGDSALYLCASSLMTAEETQYFGPGTRLLVL.

V and J are TRBV7-2 and TRBJ2-7; D unclear. Germline V gives CDR1 SGHTA, CDR2 FQGNSA. Trimming stripped 4 bases from V and 6 bases from J, with 7 bases between. This CDR3 is 11 amino acids long. The CDR3 spells CASSSTVEQYF. The CDR3 DNA follows: TGTGCCAGCAGCTCTACGGTCGAGCAGTACTTC.

This rearrangement joins TRBV3-1 (or the pseudogene TRBV3-2) to TRBJ1-5; D gene uncertain. Trimming took off 2 bases at V and 0 bases at J, with 5 bases between the two ends. CDR3 length: 14 residues. CDR1 is LGHDT and CDR2 is YNNKEL in the germline V gene (reference sequence). The CDR3 coding sequence is TGTGCCAGCAGCCAAACCTATAGCAATCAGCCCCAGCATTTT. It is translated as CASSQTYSNQPQHF.

The V and J genes are TRBV9 and TRBJ1-2, with 8 bases aligning to TRBD1. The trim removed 3 bases at V and 4 bases at J, leaving 8 bases unmatched. The CDR3 spans 15 residues. Germline loops: CDR1 SGDLS, CDR2 YYNGEE. CDR3 coding DNA: TGTGCCAGCAGCGCAGGGGGCAGCTCGCTCTATGGCTACACCTTC. It codes for CASSAGGSSLYGYTF.

The chain has TRBV7-2 and TRBJ2-7, with a tentative D call TRBD1 (6 bases). V dropped 2 bases and J dropped 2 bases, with 7 bases sitting between them. The length of the CDR3 is 13 residues. Per germline, CDR1 SGHTA and CDR2 FQGNSA. The CDR3 reads CASSLQGTYEQYF. The CDR3 coding sequence is TGTGCCAGCAGCTTACAGGGGACCTACGAGCAGTACTTC.

This clone was picked up one time. The chain has TRBV15 and TRBJ2-3, with D possibly TRBD1 on 5 matching bases. Germline values: CDR1 LNHNV, CDR2 YYDKDF (reference sequence). The CDR3 is made up of 14 amino acids. V lost 0 bases to trimming and J lost 6 bases, with 10 bases between them. CDR3 amino acids: CATSRDGAADTQYF. DNA of the CDR3: TGTGCCACCAGCAGAGATGGGGCAGCGGATACGCAGTATTTT.

The CDR3 DNA follows: TGTGCCAGCAGTAGGACAGGGGGCTCGAATACGCAGTATTTT. Translated: CASSRTGGSNTQYF. The rearrangement joins TRBV7-9 to TRBJ2-3, with TRBD1 identical over 11 bases. Per germline, CDR1 SEHNR and CDR2 FQNEAQ (reference sequence). V trimming: 6 bases; J trimming: 7 bases; junction bases outside the gene matches: 6. CDR3 length: 14 amino acids.

The V gene is TRBV11-2, the J gene TRBJ2-1; D not certain. This CDR3 region has 14 residues. CDR1 and CDR2 from the germline V gene are SGHAT and FQNNGV. With 4 bases removed from V and 2 bases from J, the gap between germline ends came to 9 bases. The CDR3: CASSSLNPYNEQFF. For the CDR3, the DNA is TGTGCCAGCAGCTCACTGAACCCCTACAATGAGCAGTTCTTC.

This clone appeared a single time. V usage is TRBV28 and J usage is TRBJ1-5, with a weak D call TRBD1 (6 bases). The CDR3 is made up of 15 amino acids. V was trimmed by 5 bases and J by 3 bases, leaving 14 bases between them. The germline CDR1 and CDR2 sequences are MDHEN and SYDVKM. CDR3 in amino acids: CASSPEQGNNQPQHF. The CDR3 coding sequence is TGTGCCAGCAGTCCGGAACAGGGAAACAATCAGCCCCAGCATTTT.

This clone was seen just once. The rearrangement uses TRBV29-1 and TRBJ2-7; a weak D match, TRBD2 (5 bases). CDR3 length equals 14 residues. Looked up from germline, CDR1 is SQVTM and CDR2 is ANQGSEA. V lost 6 bases, J lost 0 bases, and 15 bases lay in between. Here the CDR3 DNA reads TGCAGCGTCTTGGACTCCCAGAGCTCCTACGAGCAGTACTTC. The encoded protein is CSVLDSQSSYEQYF.

This chain connects TRBV7-9 to TRBJ1-6; no reliable D call. The V gene's germline CDR1 is SEHNR and CDR2 FQNEAQ (reference sequence). CDR3 length equals 13 residues. V shed 5 bases and J shed 8 bases, with 10 bases lying between them. The CDR3 is CASSPSRDSPLHF. DNA of the CDR3: TGTGCCAGCAGCCCTAGTAGAGATTCACCCCTCCACTTT.

The gene calls are TRBV20-1 and TRBJ2-1, with 7 bases fitting TRBD2. V trimming: 3 bases; J trimming: 4 bases; junction bases outside the gene matches: 9. There are 15 residues in the CDR3. CDR1 and CDR2 from the germline V gene are DFQATT and SNEGSKA (reference sequence). The CDR3 DNA follows: TGCAGTGCTAGTTTTGGAGCGGGACTATACAATGAGCAGTTCTTC. This translates into CSASFGAGLYNEQFF.

This rearrangement joins TRBV2 to TRBJ1-5, with D maybe TRBD1 (6 bases). V was clipped by 6 bases and J by 4 bases, with 16 bases between them. Germline V gene lookup returns CDR1 SNHLY and CDR2 FYNNEI. The CDR3 is 15 amino acids. CDR3 sequence (DNA): TGTGCCAGCAGCGAAACAGGGCTTTGGAATCAGCCCCAGCATTTT. It is translated as CASSETGLWNQPQHF. Full variable domain (outside the CDR3, taken from reference TRBV2 and TRBJ1-5): EPEVTQTPSHQVTQMGQEVILRCVPISNHLYFYWYRQILGQKVEFLVSFYNNEISEKSEIFDDQFSVERPDGSNFTLKIRSTKLEDSAMYFCASSETGLWNQPQHFGDGTRLSIL.

This chain joins TRBV7-7 and TRBJ2-3; 7 nucleotides align to TRBD2. Germline CDR1 is SSHAT and CDR2 is FNYEAQ (reference sequence). The V and J ends lost 5 bases and 3 bases, in that order; junction bases with no gene match: 11. The CDR3 is made up of 16 amino acids. CDR3 sequence reads: CASSPLGGRWTDTQYF. DNA for the CDR3: TGTGCCAGCAGCCCCTTGGGCGGGAGATGGACAGATACGCAGTATTTT.

This clone was picked up one time. V and J are TRBV19 and TRBJ1-1; D uncertain. This CDR3 is 13 amino acids long. With 4 bases removed from V and 5 bases from J, the gap between germline ends came to 11 bases. CDR1 is LNHDA, CDR2 SQIVND, per germline (reference sequence). This CDR3 is CASSTRWETEAFF. CDR3 DNA sequence: TGTGCCAGTAGTACCCGATGGGAGACTGAAGCTTTCTTT.